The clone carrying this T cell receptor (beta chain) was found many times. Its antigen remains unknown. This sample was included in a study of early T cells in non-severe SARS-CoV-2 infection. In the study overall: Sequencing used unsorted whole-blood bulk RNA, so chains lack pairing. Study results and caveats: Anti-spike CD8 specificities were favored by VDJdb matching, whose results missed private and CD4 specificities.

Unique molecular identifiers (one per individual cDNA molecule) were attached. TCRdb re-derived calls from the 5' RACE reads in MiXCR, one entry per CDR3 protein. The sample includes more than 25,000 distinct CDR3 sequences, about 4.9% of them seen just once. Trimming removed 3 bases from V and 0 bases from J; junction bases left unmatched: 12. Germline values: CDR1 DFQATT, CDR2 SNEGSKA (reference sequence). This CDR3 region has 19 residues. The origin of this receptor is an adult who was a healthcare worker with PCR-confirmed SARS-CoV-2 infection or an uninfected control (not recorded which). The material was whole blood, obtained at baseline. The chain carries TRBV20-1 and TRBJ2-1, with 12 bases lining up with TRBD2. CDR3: CSARGVTSGRSLSYNEQFF. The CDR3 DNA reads TGCAGTGCTAGGGGCGTAACTAGCGGGAGGTCCCTCTCCTACAATGAGCAGTTCTTC.